This T cell receptor beta chain comes out of a study of blood T cell repertoires in COVID-19. As for the study in general: The United States, Italy and Spain were the sources of the acute and convalescent COVID-19 samples. T cells, B-cell-depleted T cells, or PBMCs provided the cDNA or gDNA that served as material.

The CDR3 extends over 19 amino acids. V was clipped by 8 bases and J by 2 bases; unmatched bases: 17. CDR1 and CDR2 from the germline V gene are MDHEN and SYDVKM. As originally analysed: Cell counts per sample came from amplifying reference gene primers. Here immunoSEQ multiplex PCR was the method, and the copy in TCRdb shows in-frame clones only, minus some. For V, J and clone size, that table is used; D and trimming come from the DNA. The table records about 130,000 clones, under 85% of them present only once. The sequencing input was peripheral blood. V usage is TRBV28 and J usage is TRBJ2-3, with TRBD1 matching 12 bases. The clonotype originates from a man in his sixties with acute or convalescent COVID-19. CDR3 region: CASVPSPGQGAGITDTQYF. CDR3 nucleotides: TGTGCCAGCGTTCCAAGCCCGGGACAGGGGGCGGGAATCACAGATACGCAGTATTTT.